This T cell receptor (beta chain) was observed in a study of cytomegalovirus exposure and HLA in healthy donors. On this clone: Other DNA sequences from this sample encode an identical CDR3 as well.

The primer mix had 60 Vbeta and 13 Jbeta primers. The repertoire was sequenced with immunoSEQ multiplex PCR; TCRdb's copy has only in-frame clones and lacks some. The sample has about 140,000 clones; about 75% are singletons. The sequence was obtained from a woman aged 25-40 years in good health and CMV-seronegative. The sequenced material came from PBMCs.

This CDR3 is CATSREGGGYEQYF. The CDR3 coding sequence is TGTGCCACCAGCAGAGAAGGGGGCGGTTACGAGCAGTACTTC. The genes are TRBV15 and TRBJ2-7; 7 bases map to TRBD1. With 0 bases clipped from V and 4 bases from J, the junction kept 3 bases outside the gene matches. Germline CDR1 reads LNHNV; CDR2 reads YYDKDF (reference sequence). This CDR3 has 14 residues.